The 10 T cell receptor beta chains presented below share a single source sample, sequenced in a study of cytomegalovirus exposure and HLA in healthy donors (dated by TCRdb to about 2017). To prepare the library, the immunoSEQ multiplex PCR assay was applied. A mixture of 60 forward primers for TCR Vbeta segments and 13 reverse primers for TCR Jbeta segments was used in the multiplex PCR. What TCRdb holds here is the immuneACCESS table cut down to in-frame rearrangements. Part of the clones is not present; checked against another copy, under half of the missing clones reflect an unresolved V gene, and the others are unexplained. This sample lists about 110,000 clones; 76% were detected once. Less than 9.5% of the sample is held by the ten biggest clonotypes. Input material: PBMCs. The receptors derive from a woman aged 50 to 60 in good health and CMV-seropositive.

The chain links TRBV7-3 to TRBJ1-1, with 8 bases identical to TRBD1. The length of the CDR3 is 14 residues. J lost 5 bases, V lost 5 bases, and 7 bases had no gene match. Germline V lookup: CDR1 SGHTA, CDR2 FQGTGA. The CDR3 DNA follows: TGTGCCAGCAGCCCCCAGGGGGCTGGAACTGAAGCTTTCTTT. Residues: CASSPQGAGTEAFF. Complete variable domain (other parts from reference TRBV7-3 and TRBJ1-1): GAGVSQTPSNKVTEKGKYVELRCDPISGHTALYWYRQSLGQGPEFLIYFQGTGAADDSGLPNDRFFAVRPEGSVSTLKIQRTERGDSAVYLCASSPQGAGTEAFFGQGTRLTVV.

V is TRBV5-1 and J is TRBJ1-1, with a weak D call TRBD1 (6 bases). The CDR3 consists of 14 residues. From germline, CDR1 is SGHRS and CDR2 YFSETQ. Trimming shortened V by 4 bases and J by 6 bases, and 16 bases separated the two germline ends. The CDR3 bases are TGCGCCAGCAGCACGGGCCTTAGACAGGCTGAAGCTTTCTTT. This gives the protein CASSTGLRQAEAFF.

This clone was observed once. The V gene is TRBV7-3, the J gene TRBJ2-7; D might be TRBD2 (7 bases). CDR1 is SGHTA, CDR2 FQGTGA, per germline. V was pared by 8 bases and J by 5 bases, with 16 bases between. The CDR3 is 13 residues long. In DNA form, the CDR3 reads TGTGCCAGCGGGAGGGGGGCCGGGGACGAGCAGTACTTC. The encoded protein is CASGRGAGDEQYF.

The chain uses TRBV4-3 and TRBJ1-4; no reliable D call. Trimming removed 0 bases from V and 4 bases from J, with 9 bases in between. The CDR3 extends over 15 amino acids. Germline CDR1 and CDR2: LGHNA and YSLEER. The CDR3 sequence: CASSQDQGSNEKLFF. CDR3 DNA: TGCGCCAGCAGCCAAGATCAAGGGAGTAATGAAAAACTGTTTTTT.

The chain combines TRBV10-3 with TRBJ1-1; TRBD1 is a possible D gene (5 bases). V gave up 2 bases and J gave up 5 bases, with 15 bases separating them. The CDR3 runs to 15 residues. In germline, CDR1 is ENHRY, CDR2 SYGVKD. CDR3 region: CAISEGESGGTEAFF. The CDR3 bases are TGTGCCATCAGTGAGGGGGAGAGCGGGGGGACTGAAGCTTTCTTT.

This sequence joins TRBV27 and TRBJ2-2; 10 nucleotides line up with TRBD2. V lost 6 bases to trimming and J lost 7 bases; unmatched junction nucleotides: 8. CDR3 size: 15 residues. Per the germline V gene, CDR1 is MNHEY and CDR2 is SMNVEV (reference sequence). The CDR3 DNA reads TGTGCCAGCAGGCCGCTAGCGGGGGTGGACGGGGAGCTGTTTTTT. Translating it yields CASRPLAGVDGELFF.

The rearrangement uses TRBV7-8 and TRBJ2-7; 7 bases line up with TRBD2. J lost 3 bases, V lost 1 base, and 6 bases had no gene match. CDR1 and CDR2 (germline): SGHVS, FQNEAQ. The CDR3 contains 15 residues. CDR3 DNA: TGTGCCAGCAGCTTAGGCTCTCAGCGGGGCTACGAGCAGTACTTC. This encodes CASSLGSQRGYEQYF.

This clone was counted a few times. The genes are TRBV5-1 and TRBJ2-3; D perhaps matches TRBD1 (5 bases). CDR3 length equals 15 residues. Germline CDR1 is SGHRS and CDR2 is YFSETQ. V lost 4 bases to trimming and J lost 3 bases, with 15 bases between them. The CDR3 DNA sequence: TGCGCCAGCAGCACCCAGGCCGCAGGGACAGATACGCAGTATTTT. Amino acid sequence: CASSTQAAGTDTQYF.

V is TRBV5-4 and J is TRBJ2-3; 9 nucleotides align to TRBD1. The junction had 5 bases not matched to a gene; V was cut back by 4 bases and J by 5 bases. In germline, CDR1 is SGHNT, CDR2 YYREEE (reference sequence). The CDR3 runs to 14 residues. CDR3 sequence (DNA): TGTGCCAGCAGCGCGGGGACAGGGCAAGATACGCAGTATTTT. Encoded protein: CASSAGTGQDTQYF.

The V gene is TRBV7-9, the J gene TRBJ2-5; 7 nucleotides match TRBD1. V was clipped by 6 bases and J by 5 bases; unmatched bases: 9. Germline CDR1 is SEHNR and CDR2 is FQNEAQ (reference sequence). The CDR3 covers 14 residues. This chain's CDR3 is CASSSDRVMETQYF. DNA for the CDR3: TGTGCCAGCAGTTCCGACAGGGTAATGGAGACCCAGTACTTC.